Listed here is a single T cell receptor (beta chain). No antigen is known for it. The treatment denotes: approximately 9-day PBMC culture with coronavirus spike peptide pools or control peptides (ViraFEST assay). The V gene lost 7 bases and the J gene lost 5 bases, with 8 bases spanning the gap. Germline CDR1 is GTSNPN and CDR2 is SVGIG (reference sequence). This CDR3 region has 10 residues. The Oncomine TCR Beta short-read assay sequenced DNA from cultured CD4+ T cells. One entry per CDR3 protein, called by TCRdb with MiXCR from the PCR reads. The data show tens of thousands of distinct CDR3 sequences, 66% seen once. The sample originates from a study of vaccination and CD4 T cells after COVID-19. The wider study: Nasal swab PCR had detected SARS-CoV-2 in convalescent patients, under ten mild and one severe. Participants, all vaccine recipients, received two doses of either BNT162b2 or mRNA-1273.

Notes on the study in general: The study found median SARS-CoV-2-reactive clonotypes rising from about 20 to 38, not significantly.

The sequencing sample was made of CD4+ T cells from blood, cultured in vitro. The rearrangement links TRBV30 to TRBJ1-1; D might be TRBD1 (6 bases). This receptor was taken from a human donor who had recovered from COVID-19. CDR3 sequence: CALGGTEAFF. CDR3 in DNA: TGTGCCTTAGGGGGGACTGAAGCTTTCTTT.